The present TCR beta chain was sequenced within a study of T-cell reconstitution after alpha-beta-depleted transplantation in children. The CDR3 covers 15 residues. V lost 6 bases and J lost 4; bases outside the gene matches: 12. CDR1 is MNHEY, CDR2 SMNVEV, per germline (reference sequence). Unique molecular identifiers were used in preparing the TCRbeta library. TCRdb reanalysed the PCR reads using MiXCR and keeps one entry per CDR3 protein. The sample carries about half a million distinct CDR3 sequences, around 12% recorded once. The table lists this clonotype with many counts. V and J are TRBV27 and TRBJ2-7; 7 positions match TRBD1. The TCR was taken from a human donor who donated a stem cell graft to a child with combined immunodeficiency. The sample was PBMCs from the stem cell graft donor, taken from the stem cell graft. CDR3: CASRGVGTVLYEQYF. Here the CDR3 DNA reads TGTGCCAGCAGGGGCGTAGGGACAGTACTATACGAGCAGTACTTC.